The entry below describes one T cell receptor beta chain. The antigen remains undetermined. This PCR relied on a set of 60 Vbeta primers and 13 Jbeta primers. Method: immunoSEQ multiplex PCR; TCRdb's copy keeps in-frame clones and lacks some. In the table there are roughly 240,000 clones, roughly 87% of which are singletons. This CDR3 region has 16 residues. V trimming: 3 bases; J trimming: 6 bases; junction bases outside the gene matches: 9. Germline values: CDR1 SGDLS, CDR2 YYNGEE. This specimen comes from a study of cytomegalovirus exposure and HLA in healthy donors. Study summary: Sequencing of about 179 million T cells in an earlier analysis found 95 million to 120 million unique TCR beta sequences. Roughly 89 million unique TCR sequences came from HLA-typed donors in an early release.

Findings and caveats of the study: The availability of immune exposure information extended only to CMV serostatus.

The rearrangement links TRBV9 to TRBJ2-7; TRBD2 matches 13 bases. Sequencing was done on a sample of PBMCs. This TCR derives from a woman aged 40 to 50 in good health and CMV-seropositive. CDR3: CASSAGTSGTTGEQYF. Here the CDR3 DNA reads TGTGCCAGCAGCGCCGGGACTAGCGGGACCACAGGCGAGCAGTACTTC.